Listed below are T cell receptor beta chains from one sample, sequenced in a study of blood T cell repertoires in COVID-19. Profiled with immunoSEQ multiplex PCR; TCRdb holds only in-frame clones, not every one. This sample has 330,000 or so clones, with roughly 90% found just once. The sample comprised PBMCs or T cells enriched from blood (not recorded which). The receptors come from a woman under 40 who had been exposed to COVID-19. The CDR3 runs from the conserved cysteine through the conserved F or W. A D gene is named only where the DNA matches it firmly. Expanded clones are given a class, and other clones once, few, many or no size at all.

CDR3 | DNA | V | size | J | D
CASSQTGWYTGELFF | TGTGCCAGCAGTCAGACAGGGTGGTACACCGGGGAGCTGTTTTTT | TRBV27 | NA | TRBJ2-2 | TRBD1
CASSFRGTGNTIYF | TGTGCCAGCAGTTTCAGGGGAACTGGAAACACCATATATTTT | TRBV27 | NA | TRBJ1-3 | NA
CASSVDGLSNSEQYF | TGTGCCAGCAGCGTAGATGGACTATCGAACTCCGAGCAGTACTTC | TRBV9 | once | TRBJ2-7 | NA
CASSYSTSGSGEQYF | TGTGCCAGCAGTTACTCGACTAGCGGGAGTGGCGAGCAGTACTTC | TRBV6-5 | NA | TRBJ2-7 | TRBD2
CASSRTSVNEQYF | TGTGCCAGTAGTCGGACTAGCGTAAACGAGCAGTACTTC | TRBV19 | NA | TRBJ2-7 | TRBD2
CASSKTGGLTEAFF | TGTGCCAGCAGTAAGACAGGGGGCCTCACTGAAGCTTTCTTT | TRBV6-5 | NA | TRBJ1-1 | TRBD1
CASSPGGVTNTGELFF | TGTGCCAGCAGCCCAGGGGGTGTTACGAACACCGGGGAGCTGTTTTTT | TRBV7-8 | NA | TRBJ2-2 | TRBD1
CASTQGGNTEAFF | TGTGCCAGTACCCAGGGGGGGAACACTGAAGCTTTCTTT | TRBV19 | once | TRBJ1-1 | TRBD1
CASSPGGLAEKGAQYF | TGTGCCAGCAGCCCGGGAGGACTAGCGGAAAAGGGGGCCCAGTACTTC | TRBV5-8 | NA | TRBJ2-5 | TRBD2
CASSLDRGTYNSPLHF | TGTGCCAGCAGCCTAGACAGGGGGACTTATAATTCACCCCTCCACTTT | TRBV7-9 | NA | TRBJ1-6 | TRBD1
CASSPTPGTGELFF | TGCGCCAGCAGCCCAACCCCGGGCACCGGGGAGCTGTTTTTT | TRBV5-1 | NA | TRBJ2-2 | NA
CSASPGTEATYEQYF | TGCAGTGCTAGTCCCGGGACAGAGGCCACCTACGAGCAGTACTTC | TRBV20-1 | NA | TRBJ2-7 | TRBD1
CASSSVLAGGNTGELFF | TGTGCCAGCAGCTCGGTACTAGCGGGTGGGAACACCGGGGAGCTGTTTTTT | TRBV7-9 | few | TRBJ2-2 | TRBD2
CASSLSASSYNEQFF | TGTGCCAGCAGCTTATCCGCTAGCTCCTACAATGAGCAGTTCTTC | TRBV11-2 | NA | TRBJ2-1 | NA
CASSLPNQPQHF | TGTGCCAGCAGTTTACCAAATCAGCCCCAGCATTTT | TRBV27 | NA | TRBJ1-5 | NA
CASSLGIAGGNNQPQHF | TGTGCCAGCAGCTTAGGTATTGCAGGGGGCAACAATCAGCCCCAGCATTTT | TRBV7-6 | NA | TRBJ1-5 | TRBD1
CASSAGGSPLHF | TGTGCCAGCAGCGCGGGAGGATCACCCCTCCACTTT | TRBV9 | NA | TRBJ1-6 | NA
CASSSTGALNEQFF | TGCGCCAGCAGCTCAACAGGGGCCCTCAATGAGCAGTTCTTC | TRBV5-1 | NA | TRBJ2-1 | TRBD1
CASSSVEGGGNEQFF | TGTGCCAGCAGTTCCGTCGAGGGAGGGGGGAATGAGCAGTTCTTC | TRBV28 | NA | TRBJ2-1 | NA
CASSQNVMYAGRNTGELFF | TGTGCCAGCAGCCAAAATGTTATGTACGCGGGACGGAACACCGGGGAGCTGTTTTTT | TRBV14 | few | TRBJ2-2 | NA
CASSQVTGANYGYTF | TGTGCCAGCAGCCAAGTTACAGGGGCCAACTATGGCTACACCTTC | TRBV3-1/TRBV3-2 | NA | TRBJ1-2 | TRBD1
CASSLTLAGELYNEQFF | TGTGCCAGCTCACTGACACTAGCGGGAGAGTTATACAATGAGCAGTTCTTC | TRBV18 | NA | TRBJ2-1 | TRBD2
CASSPTLWGVTEAFF | TGTGCCAGCAGTCCAACCTTGTGGGGGGTCACTGAAGCTTTCTTT | TRBV6-5 | once | TRBJ1-1 | NA
CASSQSTGTAYF | TGTGCCAGCAGCCAATCTACCGGGACAGCCTACTTC | TRBV3-1/TRBV3-2 | NA | TRBJ2-7 | TRBD1
CASSFTSEHSYEQYF | TGTGCCAGCAGCTTTACTAGCGAACACTCCTACGAGCAGTACTTC | TRBV7-9 | NA | TRBJ2-7 | TRBD2
CASSRLGTSGSNEQYF | TGTGCCAGCAGTCGACTAGGGACTAGCGGGAGCAACGAGCAGTACTTC | TRBV6-6 | NA | TRBJ2-7 | TRBD2
CASLIDPNIQYF | TGTGCCAGCCTTATAGATCCCAACATTCAGTACTTC | TRBV6-5 | NA | TRBJ2-4 | NA
CAWSGRVISYEQYF | TGTGCCTGGAGTGGCAGGGTGATCTCCTACGAGCAGTACTTC | TRBV30 | NA | TRBJ2-7 | NA
CATSPGEETQYF | TGTGCCACCAGCCCCGGGGAAGAGACCCAGTACTTC | TRBV24-1 | once | TRBJ2-5 | NA
CASSFDLKRDEQYF | TGTGCCAGCAGCTTCGATCTCAAGCGGGACGAGCAGTACTTC | TRBV7-2 | NA | TRBJ2-7 | NA
CASTSLGQANSPLHF | TGTGCCAGCACCTCTCTCGGCCAGGCTAATTCACCCCTCCACTTT | TRBV4-2 | NA | TRBJ1-6 | NA
CATSRVDYGYTF | TGTGCCACCAGCAGAGTAGATTATGGCTACACCTTC | TRBV15 | NA | TRBJ1-2 | NA
CASSFLAGSSYNEQFF | TGTGCCAGCAGTTTCCTGGCGGGAAGCTCCTACAATGAGCAGTTCTTC | TRBV28 | NA | TRBJ2-1 | NA
CASSSTGIKSYEQYF | TGTGCCAGCAGTTCTACAGGGATCAAATCCTACGAGCAGTACTTC | TRBV6-5 | NA | TRBJ2-7 | NA
CSARQGFYAEAFF | TGCAGCGCCCGACAGGGCTTCTACGCTGAAGCTTTCTTT | TRBV29-1 | NA | TRBJ1-1 | TRBD1
CARSFPDWRNTGELFF | TGTGCCAGAAGCTTCCCTGACTGGAGGAACACCGGGGAGCTGTTTTTT | TRBV7-5 | NA | TRBJ2-2 | NA
CAEYLAVTYEQYF | TGTGCGGAATATTTAGCGGTGACCTACGAGCAGTACTTC | TRBV2 | NA | TRBJ2-7 | NA
CAWSSSDTIYF | TGTGCCTGGAGCTCAAGCGACACCATATATTTT | TRBV30 | few | TRBJ1-3 | NA
CASSYPGLPEAFF | TGTGCCAGCAGTTACCCGGGACTCCCTGAAGCTTTCTTT | TRBV6-5 | NA | TRBJ1-1 | NA
CASSFNVPARETQYF | TGCGCCAGCAGCTTCAATGTGCCAGCGAGGGAGACCCAGTACTTC | TRBV5-1 | NA | TRBJ2-5 | NA
CASSDPGRTEAFF | TGCGCCAGCAGTGATCCGGGGAGAACTGAAGCTTTCTTT | TRBV10-1 | NA | TRBJ1-1 | NA
CASSLSSVGWEQFF | TGTGCCAGCAGTTTGTCTAGCGTAGGCTGGGAGCAGTTCTTC | TRBV28 | NA | TRBJ2-1 | NA
CASSSQGLQETQYF | TGTGCCAGCAGCTCCCAGGGGCTTCAAGAGACCCAGTACTTC | TRBV7-9 | NA | TRBJ2-5 | NA
CASSLQAPNDLNTEAFF | TGTGCCAGCTCACTTCAGGCGCCAAACGACCTTAACACTGAAGCTTTCTTT | TRBV18 | NA | TRBJ1-1 | NA
CASSSRPSYNEQFF | TGTGCCAGCAGCTCCCGTCCCTCCTACAATGAGCAGTTCTTC | TRBV7-6 | NA | TRBJ2-1 | NA
CASSLQGVNEQYF | TGCGCCAGCAGCTTGCAAGGGGTAAACGAGCAGTACTTC | TRBV5-1 | NA | TRBJ2-7 | NA
CASSLDGGALGYTF | TGCGCCAGCAGCTTGGACGGGGGGGCCCTTGGCTACACCTTC | TRBV5-1 | once | TRBJ1-2 | NA
CASSLSAWDFTDTQYF | TGTGCCAGCAGCTTATCGGCTTGGGACTTCACAGATACGCAGTATTTT | TRBV28 | NA | TRBJ2-3 | NA
CASSEYRGGQETQYF | TGTGCCAGTAGTGAATATCGGGGGGGCCAAGAGACCCAGTACTTC | TRBV19 | NA | TRBJ2-5 | TRBD2
CASSGVSRGGQGYEQYF | TGTGCCAGCAGCGGGGTTTCCCGGGGGGGACAGGGGTACGAGCAGTACTTC | TRBV5-4 | NA | TRBJ2-7 | TRBD1
CASSFPGGSEQYF | TGTGCCAGCAGCTTTCCGGGGGGCAGCGAGCAGTACTTC | TRBV5-5 | once | TRBJ2-7 | NA
CAIKGDRGLSNYGYTF | TGTGCCATCAAGGGAGACAGGGGACTCTCTAACTATGGCTACACCTTC | TRBV10-3 | NA | TRBJ1-2 | TRBD1
CASSRITGYEQFF | TGTGCCAGCAGCCGAATTACAGGGTACGAGCAGTTCTTC | TRBV3-1/TRBV3-2 | NA | TRBJ2-1 | NA
CASSLSTENTQYF | TGTGCCAGCAGTTTATCTACCGAGAATACGCAGTATTTT | TRBV27 | NA | TRBJ2-3 | NA
CASRIGDTGEAFF | TGTGCCAGCAGGATAGGAGATACCGGTGAAGCTTTCTTT | TRBV6-4 | NA | TRBJ1-1 | NA
CASGLGALAGSNEQFF | TGTGCTAGTGGTTTGGGAGCCCTAGCGGGGTCCAATGAGCAGTTCTTC | TRBV12-5 | NA | TRBJ2-1 | TRBD2
CASSPPGVAGYNEQFF | TGTGCCAGCAGCCCACCAGGGGTAGCGGGCTACAATGAGCAGTTCTTC | TRBV7-2 | NA | TRBJ2-1 | NA
CSASNKPLNTEAFF | TGCAGTGCTAGTAACAAACCTCTGAACACTGAAGCTTTCTTT | TRBV20-1 | NA | TRBJ1-1 | NA
CASSFTGGASYEQYF | TGTGCCAGTAGTTTTACAGGGGGGGCCTCCTACGAGCAGTACTTC | TRBV19 | NA | TRBJ2-7 | NA